This passage covers 20 T cell receptor beta chains from one sample sequenced in a study of CD8 T cells in ankylosing spondylitis. Regarding the study as a whole: Blood from ankylosing spondylitis patients appeared to carry a characteristic eight-variant TCR beta motif.

Using its own MiXCR run on the 5' RACE reads, TCRdb lists one record per CDR3 protein. This table holds some 800,000 distinct CDR3 sequences, about 11% found once. No antigen has been assigned to these receptors. The sample consisted of blood, either unsorted or a sorted T cell fraction (not recorded which). Source of these receptors: a male donor with ankylosing spondylitis.

This sequence joins TRBV18 and TRBJ2-5; 9 bases match TRBD1. J gave up 4 bases and V 1 base, and 4 bases lay outside the gene matches. Per germline, CDR1 KGHSH and CDR2 LQKENI. There are 15 residues in the CDR3. The CDR3, as DNA: TGTGCCAGCTCACCACTTGCGACAGGGGGAGAGACCCAGTACTTC. This translates into CASSPLATGGETQYF.

The rearrangement links TRBV7-9 to TRBJ2-5; D unclear. The V gene's germline CDR1 is SEHNR and CDR2 FQNEAQ (reference sequence). Trimming pared 1 base from V and 2 bases from J, leaving 11 bases between. The CDR3 has 15 residues. CDR3 sequence (DNA): TGTGCCAGCAGCTTAGACGTCCAGAGTCAAGAGACCCAGTACTTC. It codes for CASSLDVQSQETQYF.

This clonotype was recorded many times. One end of the junction fails to match germline, which may point to a read error. V usage is TRBV5-1 and J usage is TRBJ1-2; D call uncertain. CDR3 length: 12 residues. Germline V gives CDR1 SGHRS, CDR2 YFSETQ. CDR3 DNA: TGTGCCAGCAGCTTGGGCGGTGATGGCTACACCTTC. This sequence encodes CASSLGGDGYTF.

In this sample, this clonotype turned up a few times. The chain employs TRBV4-2 and TRBJ2-1; D ambiguous. This CDR3 is 13 amino acids long. The germline CDR1 and CDR2 sequences are LGHNA and YNFKEQ. V was shortened by 0 bases and J by 13 bases, with 13 bases between the two germline ends. CDR3 coding DNA: TGTGCCAGCAGCCAAGATAAGGGTCGGAGCCAGTTCTTC. This codes for CASSQDKGRSQFF.

V is TRBV7-2 and J is TRBJ2-3; D gene unclear. The CDR3 contains 17 residues. V was cut by 5 bases and J by 0 bases, with 18 bases left in between. Germline V gene lookup returns CDR1 SGHTA and CDR2 FQGNSA. The CDR3 spells CASSRMADPASTDTQYF. CDR3 DNA sequence: TGTGCCAGCAGCCGAATGGCGGACCCTGCTAGCACAGATACGCAGTATTTT.

V and J are TRBV25-1 and TRBJ2-7; D gene unclear. V was pared by 5 bases and J by 3 bases, with 17 bases between. CDR3 length: 15 amino acids. Germline V gene sequence: CDR1 MGHDK, CDR2 SYGVNS. The CDR3 sequence: CASSPPGILGYEQYF. CDR3 in DNA: TGTGCCAGCAGTCCCCCTGGGATTTTAGGCTACGAGCAGTACTTC.

There are many counts of this clonotype. This sequence joins TRBV21-1 and TRBJ1-1; the table names TRBD1, a call not compared with the DNA. TRBV21-1 is designated a pseudogene. The CDR3 is made up of 15 amino acids. CDR3 amino acids: CASSKAWGVVTEAFF. In DNA form, the CDR3 reads TGTGCCAGCAGCAAAGCGTGGGGGGTTGTCACTGAAGCTTTCTTT.

V and J are TRBV20-1 and TRBJ2-7, with TRBD2 matching 9 bases. Losses at the gene ends were 7 bases for V and 1 base for J; bases not matched to a gene: 11. Germline CDR1 DFQATT, CDR2 SNEGSKA (reference sequence). The CDR3 totals 15 residues. As DNA, the CDR3 is TGCAGTGACTCACCACTAGCGGGCAGATCCTACGAGCAGTACTTC. Translated, it gives CSDSPLAGRSYEQYF.

This chain links TRBV10-3 with TRBJ2-1; 13 bases match TRBD2. V shed 4 bases and J 1 base; nucleotides not matched to a gene: 10. Germline V gene sequence: CDR1 ENHRY, CDR2 SYGVKD. The length of the CDR3 is 19 residues. DNA of the CDR3: TGTGCCATCAGTGGGGGACTAGCGGGACCCGGTGGGTCCTACAATGAGCAGTTCTTC. Its translation: CAISGGLAGPGGSYNEQFF.

This clonotype has more than one count but fewer than ten. CDR3 coding DNA: TGTGCCAGCACCGGACGGCTAAATCAGCCCCAGCATTTT. Its translation is CASTGRLNQPQHF. The chain is built from TRBV6-2 or TRBV6-3 and TRBJ1-5; D unresolved. The germline V gene has CDR1 MNHEY and CDR2 SVGEGT. The CDR3 is 13 residues long. V dropped 7 bases and J dropped 4 bases, with 11 bases sitting between them.

This clonotype was seen a handful of times. This chain links TRBV20-1 with TRBJ1-2, with TRBD1 matching over 7 bases. Per the germline V gene, CDR1 is DFQATT and CDR2 is SNEGSKA (reference sequence). Germline trimming cut 1 base from V and 6 bases from J; bases unmatched to any gene: 5. The CDR3 has 13 amino acids. The CDR3 protein is CSARVVRGNGYTF. As DNA, the CDR3 is TGCAGTGCTAGAGTGGTCAGGGGGAATGGCTACACCTTC.

This chain connects TRBV5-1 to TRBJ2-1; D is possibly TRBD2 (6 bases). Trimming shortened V by 0 bases and J by 5 bases, and 15 bases separated the two germline ends. The CDR3 extends over 16 amino acids. Germline V gene sequence: CDR1 SGHRS, CDR2 YFSETQ. The CDR3 sequence: CASSLDAGPTHNEQFF. The CDR3 nucleotides are TGCGCCAGCAGCTTGGACGCGGGACCAACCCACAATGAGCAGTTCTTC.

This chain connects TRBV20-1 to TRBJ2-7; 7 bases agree with TRBD1. The germline gives CDR1 DFQATT, CDR2 SNEGSKA (reference sequence). This CDR3 has 13 residues. V lost 4 bases and J lost 6; bases outside the gene matches: 9. In DNA, the CDR3 is TGCAGTGCTATCGACAGGGTGAGGGCCGAGCAGTACTTC. This sequence encodes CSAIDRVRAEQYF.

This CDR3 is CASSLDVGRGGYNEQFF. The DNA for the CDR3 is TGTGCCAGCAGCTTAGATGTCGGACGGGGGGGGTACAATGAGCAGTTCTTC. The chain links TRBV11-1 to TRBJ2-1; 8 bases are a match to TRBD2. The V gene end was trimmed by 1 base and the J gene end by 4 bases; junction bases not matched to a gene: 9. This CDR3 has 17 amino acids. Germline values: CDR1 SGHAT, CDR2 FQDESV (reference sequence).

This clonotype was detected only a few times. The chain employs TRBV29-1 and TRBJ2-1; 11 bases are a match to TRBD1. The CDR3 is 14 residues long. Looked up from germline, CDR1 is SQVTM and CDR2 is ANQGSEA. Trimming removed 6 bases from V and 4 bases from J; junction bases left unmatched: 5. CDR3 in DNA: TGCAGCGTGTTGGGACAGGGGGGTTACAATGAGCAGTTCTTC. This encodes CSVLGQGGYNEQFF.

This clonotype was found many times. The CDR3 loop is CASSILNTGELFF. DNA for the CDR3: TGTGCCAGCAGCATACTGAACACCGGGGAGCTGTTTTTT. The chain uses TRBV9 and TRBJ2-2; D gene unclear. V was pared by 4 bases and J by 1 base, with 5 bases between. The CDR3 is made up of 13 amino acids. Looked up from germline, CDR1 is SGDLS and CDR2 is YYNGEE.

The V and J genes are TRBV5-1 and TRBJ2-7; TRBD1 might be the D (6 bases). Germline lookup yields CDR1 SGHRS and CDR2 YFSETQ. V shed 4 bases and J shed 2 bases, with 7 bases lying between them. The CDR3 spans 12 residues. In DNA form, the CDR3 reads TGCGCCAGCAGCAAGGGGGCCTACGAGCAGTACTTC. Translated, it gives CASSKGAYEQYF.

This clonotype showed up just a few times. The V and J genes are TRBV5-4 and TRBJ2-1, with 7 bases that match TRBD2. Germline-derived CDR1 and CDR2 are SGHNT and YYREEE (reference sequence). The length of the CDR3 is 16 residues. After removal of 0 bases from V and 10 bases from J, the junction contained 13 bases not matched to a gene. CDR3 in DNA: TGTGCCAGCAGCTTGGGGGGGGGTGCCGGCGTTATGGAGCAGTTCTTC. Protein: CASSLGGGAGVMEQFF.

This clonotype came up many times. CDR3 DNA: TGTGCCAGCAGTTGGGAATTCTACGAGCAGTACTTC. This translates into CASSWEFYEQYF. The V gene is TRBV12-3 or TRBV12-4, the J gene TRBJ2-7, with D unresolved. Trimming pared 4 bases from V and 3 bases from J, leaving 7 bases between. CDR3 size: 12 residues.

The chain combines TRBV2 with TRBJ1-6, with 7 bases that match TRBD1. The CDR3 length is 15 residues. Germline CDR1 and CDR2: SNHLY and FYNNEI. J was trimmed by 9 bases and V by 5 bases; bases with no gene match: 10. The CDR3: CASSQQGIRGSPLHF. CDR3 DNA sequence: TGTGCCAGCAGTCAACAGGGGATAAGGGGTTCACCCCTCCACTTT.